This T cell receptor beta chain was identified during a study of T cell clonotyping in hematopoietic cell transplantation. This clone was seen more than once but under ten times. Generated by immunoSEQ multiplex PCR, the TCRdb table keeps only in-frame clones and is missing some. The table includes approximately 9,500 clones, roughly three quarters detected once. V lost 8 bases to trimming and J lost 8 bases, with 16 bases between them. The CDR3 sequence is 14 residues long. Per the germline V gene, CDR1 is MNHEY and CDR2 is SVGAGI. The source was PBMCs, collected 30 days after allogeneic stem cell transplant. J is TRBJ1-6 and V is TRBV6-5, with D maybe TRBD1 (6 bases). This sequence was found in a female patient in her thirties or forties who had an allogeneic stem cell transplant from a related donor, so T cells may come from the graft donor. Some clones in this sample may be carry-over from other donors' samples. The CDR3 region is CASRKQGRDSPLHF. The CDR3 nucleotides read TGTGCCAGCCGTAAACAGGGCAGGGATTCACCCCTCCACTTT.